This TCR beta chain came from a study of CXCR3-negative and CXCR3-positive naive CD8 T cells (dated by TCRdb to between 2017 and 2020). Describing the broader study: In total, roughly 150 million TRB reads were obtained, or roughly 1.5 +/- 0.3 million reads per library. Diversity and physicochemical repertoire analyses were performed on around 10 donors pooled from two independent experiments. TRBV-TRBJ cluster analysis included naive subsets from 5 or 6 donors and memory cells from 3 donors.

General study outcomes and caveats: Because surface CD5, which is linked to self-reactivity in mice, was comparable between the naive subsets, TCR interaction strength was also inferred from TRB CDR3 physicochemical properties. Both naive subsets had comparably high repertoire diversity, while memory CD8+ T cells had much lower repertoire diversity. TRB CDR3s from CXCR3-positive naive cells showed higher hydrophobicity (lower Kidera factor 4), lower energy, and higher strength and volume indices than CXCR3-negative naive cells. Freshly isolated PBMCs were used for most assays because CXCR3 expression went down partially after cryopreservation. TRBV-TRBJ usage was similar between naive CXCR3-negative and CXCR3-positive cells from the same donor, while memory cells showed distinct patterns.

Via the germline V gene (reference sequence), CDR1 is GTSNPN and CDR2 SVGIG. Taken from cysteine to phenylalanine, the CDR3 has 15 residues. No DNA sequence is on record. For each CD8+ T cell subset, flow sorting was done in triplicate, and roughly 310,000 cells per subset went directly into RLT lysis buffer. To keep memory contaminants out, a stringent definition of naive CD8+ T cells was applied: CD45RO-CCR7+CD27+CD95-. Using standard density gradient centrifugation, peripheral blood mononuclear cells were isolated from buffy coats. Naive CXCR3-negative and CXCR3-positive CD8+ T cells were flow-sorted on a FACSAria III. Total RNA was extracted from sorted cells using an RNeasy Mini Kit. Notes on this clonotype: Its antigen specificity is not known.

Sequencing instrument: NextSeq 550. The Human TCR Profiling Kit (MiLaboratory) was used to make UMI-labeled 5' RACE TRB cDNA libraries. cDNA synthesis used the entire amount of extracted RNA, and PCR amplification then used the entire amount of cDNA produced. Libraries were prepared in parallel using an identical number of PCR cycles. From the authors' description of their analysis: MIGEC and MiXCR extracted about 50,000 +/- 10,000 unique UMI-labeled TRB cDNA molecules per library, requiring at least two reads per UMI. On average, each library contained about 40,000 +/- 10,000 functional in-frame TRB CDR3 nucleotide clonotypes without stop codons. After downsampling to 5000 UMI-labeled TRB molecules per sample, diversity metrics, including normalized Shannon-Wiener and Chao1, were computed in VDJtools. VDJtools was used to calculate clonotype-size-weighted physicochemical properties of the central five CDR3 residues, namely interaction energy, strength, volume and Kidera factor 4. The reads underwent TCRdb reprocessing, giving one record for each CDR3 protein sequence and no DNA. TCRdb's processing, not the study's, gives the V and J calls here. This sample's records show 140,000 to 150,000 distinct CDR3 sequences. The ten largest make up 0.25% to 0.3% of the sample.

Recombination connected TRBV30 to TRBJ2-1; TCRdb indicates TRBD1, and absent DNA this call remains unverified. This sequence was found in a human donor in good health. Some clones in this sample may be carry-over from other donors' samples. Sequenced sample: naive CXCR3+ CD8+ T cells from blood. The cell subset or site label corresponds to: CD45RO-CCR7+CD27+CD95- naive CD8+ T cells expressing CXCR3 (TNR3+). The CDR3: CAWTPGHGGYDEQFF.